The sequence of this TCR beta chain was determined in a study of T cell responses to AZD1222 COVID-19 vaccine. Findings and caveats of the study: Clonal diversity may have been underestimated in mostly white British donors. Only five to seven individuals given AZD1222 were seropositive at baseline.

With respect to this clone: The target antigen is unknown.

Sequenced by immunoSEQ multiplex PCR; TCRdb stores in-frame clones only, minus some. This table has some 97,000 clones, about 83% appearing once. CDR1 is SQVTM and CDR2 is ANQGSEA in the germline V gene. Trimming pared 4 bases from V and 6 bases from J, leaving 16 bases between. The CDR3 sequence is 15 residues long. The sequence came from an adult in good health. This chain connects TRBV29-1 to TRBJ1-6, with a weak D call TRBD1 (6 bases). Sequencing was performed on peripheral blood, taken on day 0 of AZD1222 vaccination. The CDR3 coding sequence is TGCAGCGTTGGAACCCTGACAGGTTTTAATTCACCCCTCCACTTT. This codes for CSVGTLTGFNSPLHF.